This T cell receptor (beta chain) was captured in a study of beta chain features in type 1 diabetes. Regarding the study as a whole: Moderately but significantly shorter TCRB CDR3s were found in Type 1 diabetes patients in all four CD4+ subsets.

Comment on this clone: Its matching antigen is unknown.

After removal of 5 bases from V and 2 bases from J, the junction contained 4 bases not matched to a gene. Germline CDR1 SGHTA, CDR2 FQGTGA. This CDR3 comprises 17 residues. Sequencing targeted expressed TCRB transcripts, as all isolated RNA had been reverse transcribed. Here immunoSEQ multiplex PCR was the method, and the copy in TCRdb shows in-frame clones only, minus some. The sample carries 640,000 or so clones, 13% recorded once. The source material was naive CD4+ T cells from blood. The chain recombines TRBV7-3 with TRBJ2-6; 12 bases line up with TRBD1. The TCR comes from a man aged 18-30 years with type 1 diabetes. The CDR3 DNA reads TGTGCCAGCAGCACGGGACAGGGGGCCGCTGGGGCCAACGTCCTGACTTTC. Translating it yields CASSTGQGAAGANVLTF.